The T cell receptor beta chain described here comes from a study of cytomegalovirus exposure and HLA in healthy donors. The CDR3 is made up of 13 amino acids. V lost 2 bases and J 2 bases, leaving 6 bases between the germline ends. The germline CDR1 and CDR2 sequences are SEHNR and FQNEAQ (reference sequence). Researchers ran the PCR with 60 Vbeta and 13 Jbeta primers. The repertoire was sequenced with immunoSEQ multiplex PCR; TCRdb's copy has only in-frame clones and lacks some. This table has around 82,000 clones, around 78% appearing once. The chain employs TRBV7-9 and TRBJ1-2; D is unclear. What was sequenced was PBMCs. The sequence was obtained from a male donor in good health and CMV-seropositive. The CDR3 region has the DNA TGTGCCAGCAGCTTACGGGAAAACTATGGCTACACCTTC. Its protein is CASSLRENYGYTF.